These 5 T cell receptor beta chains originate from one sample sequenced in a study of blood T cell repertoires in COVID-19. Sequenced by immunoSEQ multiplex PCR; TCRdb stores in-frame clones only, minus some. The repertoire includes approximately 37,000 clones, more than 85% of them detected once, and approximately 20% sits in the top ten. Sequences were obtained from peripheral blood. These receptors all stem from a man in his fifties in a cohort sampled during active COVID-19.

The chain joins TRBV4-1 to TRBJ2-2; D perhaps matches TRBD1 (6 bases). The ends were cut back, 3 bases at V and 1 base at J, with 18 bases in the middle. The CDR3 length is 18 residues. Germline V gene lookup returns CDR1 MGHRA and CDR2 YSYEKL. The CDR3 DNA reads TGCGCCAGCAGCCAGTACACACCGGGACAAGGGAACACCGGGGAGCTGTTTTTT. This translates into CASSQYTPGQGNTGELFF.

This chain uses TRBV5-1 with TRBJ1-1, with D perhaps TRBD1 (6 bases). There are 14 residues in the CDR3. CDR1 and CDR2 (germline): SGHRS, YFSETQ. The V gene lost 0 bases and the J gene lost 3 bases, with 9 bases spanning the gap. The CDR3 protein is CASSLVAGDTEAFF. The CDR3 nucleotides are TGCGCCAGCAGCTTGGTTGCAGGGGACACTGAAGCTTTCTTT.

The chain has TRBV2 and TRBJ1-5; D gene unclear. V was shortened by 2 bases and J by 2 bases, with 4 bases between the two germline ends. The CDR3 has 13 residues. Germline V gives CDR1 SNHLY, CDR2 FYNNEI. The CDR3 sequence: CASSESGNQPQHF. The CDR3 bases are TGTGCCAGCAGTGAAAGCGGCAATCAGCCCCAGCATTTT.

The chain is built from TRBV9 and TRBJ2-7; possibly TRBD2 for D (7 bases). V was cut by 0 bases and J by 3 bases, with 13 bases left in between. CDR3 length: 15 residues. Germline loops: CDR1 SGDLS, CDR2 YYNGEE. The CDR3 here is CASSVGGGGVYEQYF. The DNA of the CDR3 is TGTGCCAGCAGCGTAGGAGGAGGGGGGGTCTACGAGCAGTACTTC.

This clone was found a few times. The chain employs TRBV30 and TRBJ2-2; D is undetermined. CDR1 is GTSNPN, CDR2 SVGIG, per germline (reference sequence). Trimming took off 3 bases at V and 5 bases at J, with 19 bases between the two ends. The CDR3 length is 16 residues. The CDR3 is CAWRPDVAGLTGELFF. The CDR3, as DNA: TGTGCCTGGAGACCCGATGTCGCTGGGCTAACCGGGGAGCTGTTTTTT.